This T cell receptor beta chain was sequenced for a study of cytomegalovirus exposure and HLA in healthy donors. Whole-study results and caveats: In a later analysis, V- and J-gene trimming of beta chains associated with a DCLRE1C missense variant, replicated independently. Analyzed later, association rates of TCRs varied across HLA loci, with DRB1 most and HLA-C fewest.

Germline V gene sequence: CDR1 KGHSH, CDR2 LQKENI. Trimming shortened V by 3 bases and J by 5 bases, and 13 bases separated the two germline ends. This CDR3 contains 15 residues. This clone has just one count. Antigen unknown. 13 Jbeta primers and 60 Vbeta primers were used for the PCR. Repertoires were generated with immunoSEQ multiplex PCR, while TCRdb's copy carries only in-frame clones and drops some. The repertoire holds about 140,000 clones, roughly 75% seen once, with 3% to 3.5% in the top ten. V and J are TRBV18 and TRBJ2-2; D ambiguous. This receptor was obtained from a man aged 35 to 55 in good health and CMV-seronegative. The sequenced sample was PBMCs. The CDR3 coding sequence is TGTGCCAGCTCACCTCTACAGTCCAGAACCGGGGAGCTGTTTTTT. Residues: CASSPLQSRTGELFF. The variable domain in full, completed from reference TRBV18 and TRBJ2-2, reads NAGVMQNPRHLVRRRGQEARLRCSPMKGHSHVYWYRQLPEEGLKFMVYLQKENIIDESGMPKERFSAEFPKEGPSILRIQQVVRGDSAAYFCASSPLQSRTGELFFGEGSRLTVL.